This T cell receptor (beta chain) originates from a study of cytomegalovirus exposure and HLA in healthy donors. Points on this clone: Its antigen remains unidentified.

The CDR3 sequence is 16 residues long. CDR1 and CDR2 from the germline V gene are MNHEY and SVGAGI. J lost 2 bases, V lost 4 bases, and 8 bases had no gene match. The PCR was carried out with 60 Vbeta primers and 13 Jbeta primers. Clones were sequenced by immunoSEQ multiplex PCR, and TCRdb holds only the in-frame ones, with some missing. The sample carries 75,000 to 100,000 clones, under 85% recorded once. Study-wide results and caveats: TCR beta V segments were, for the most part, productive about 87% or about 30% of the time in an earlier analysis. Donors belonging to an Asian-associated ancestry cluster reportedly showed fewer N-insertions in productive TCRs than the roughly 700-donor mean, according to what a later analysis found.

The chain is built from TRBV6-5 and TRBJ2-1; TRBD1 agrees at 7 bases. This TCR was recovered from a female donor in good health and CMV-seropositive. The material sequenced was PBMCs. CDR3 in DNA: TGTGCCAGCAGTTCCCTTCGACAGGGAACCTACAATGAGCAGTTCTTC. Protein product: CASSSLRQGTYNEQFF.